The rows below give T cell receptor beta chains drawn from one sample of a study of CD8 T cells in ankylosing spondylitis. A single record per CDR3 protein comes from TCRdb applying MiXCR to the 5' RACE reads. The table has under 950,000 distinct CDR3 sequences, about 20% seen once; the top ten hold around 19%. Sequences were obtained from blood, either unsorted or a sorted T cell fraction (not recorded which). These receptors were collected from a male donor with ankylosing spondylitis. Each CDR3 is given with its conserved first and last residue. The D gene is left open where the match is weak. The size entry is marked missing in some rows and otherwise reads once, few, many or a size class.

>NA|15|TRBV29-1|TRBJ2-3|NA
CSVDPNGQFTDTQYF
TGCAGCGTTGACCCCAACGGGCAGTTCACAGATACGCAGTATTTT
>TRBD2|16|TRBV5-1|TRBJ2-5|NA
CASSFEYVAGGETQYF
TGCGCCAGCAGCTTTGAATACGTAGCGGGAGGAGAGACCCAGTACTTC
>NA|14|TRBV20-1|TRBJ1-1|NA
CSARYGGVVTEAFF
TGCAGTGCTAGGTACGGGGGTGTAGTCACTGAAGCTTTCTTT
>NA|15|TRBV5-1|TRBJ2-5|few
CASSLAFATQETQYF
TGCGCCAGCAGCTTGGCGTTCGCAACTCAAGAGACCCAGTACTTC
>TRBD1|14|TRBV7-2|TRBJ1-2|NA
CASSLGTGANSRAF
TGTGCCAGCAGCTTAGGGACAGGGGCTAATTCAAGGGCCTTC
>TRBD1|14|TRBV10-3|TRBJ1-1|NA
CAIRDRGGVTEAFF
TGTGCCATCAGGGACAGGGGGGGAGTCACTGAAGCTTTCTTT
>TRBD2|14|TRBV5-1|TRBJ2-1|few
CASSRLSGDNEQFF
TGCGCCAGCAGCCGACTTAGCGGGGACAATGAGCAGTTCTTC
>NA|13|TRBV10-3|TRBJ2-3|NA
CATRDSPPDTQYF
TGTGCCACCCGGGACTCCCCGCCGGATACGCAGTATTTT
>NA|13|TRBV4-2|TRBJ1-1|NA
CASRPLPGAGAFF
TGTGCCAGCAGGCCTTTGCCAGGGGCCGGAGCTTTCTTT
>NA|16|TRBV5-1|TRBJ1-3|few
CASSSVSVGSGNTIYF
TGCGCCAGCAGCTCGGTTTCGGTCGGTTCTGGAAACACCATATATTTT
>NA|12|TRBV5-6|TRBJ1-1|NA
CASSWGRTEAFF
TGTGCCAGCAGCTGGGGGCGGACTGAAGCTTTCTTT
>TRBD2|14|TRBV20-1|TRBJ2-1|few
CSARDRRGSHEQFF
TGCAGTGCTAGAGATCGCCGCGGGAGCCATGAGCAGTTCTTC
>TRBD1|16|TRBV27|TRBJ1-1|few
CASSSRPQGVNTEAFF
TGTGCCAGCAGTTCCCGCCCACAGGGGGTGAACACTGAAGCTTTCTTT
>TRBD2|17|TRBV15|TRBJ2-3|NA
CATSRVPGLVGTDTQYF
TGTGCCACCAGCAGAGTGCCGGGACTAGTCGGGACAGATACGCAGTATTTT
>NA|14|TRBV24-1|TRBJ2-1|few
CATSGPPGGNEQFF
TGTGCCACCAGTGGTCCCCCCGGGGGCAATGAGCAGTTCTTC
>NA|16|TRBV2|TRBJ1-5|NA
CASRTDGPLRNQPQHF
TGTGCCAGCAGGACGGACGGACCTTTACGCAATCAGCCCCAGCATTTT
>NA|16|TRBV12-3/TRBV12-4|TRBJ2-1|many
CASSLQRGGPYNEQFF
TGTGCCAGCAGTTTACAAAGGGGGGGACCCTACAATGAGCAGTTCTTC
>NA|15|TRBV12-3/TRBV12-4|TRBJ2-5|NA
CASSGALGVQETQYF
TGTGCCAGCAGTGGGGCGTTGGGGGTACAAGAGACCCAGTACTTC
>TRBD1|12|TRBV28|TRBJ2-7|NA
CASWTGGYEQYF
TGTGCCAGCTGGACAGGGGGTTACGAGCAGTACTTC
>TRBD1|17|TRBV5-1|TRBJ1-2|NA
CASSPSGTARFPYGYTF
TGCGCCAGCAGCCCATCCGGGACAGCTAGGTTCCCTTATGGCTACACCTTC
>TRBD2|16|TRBV29-1|TRBJ2-3|NA
CSAGGTREGTTDTQYF
TGCAGCGCCGGGGGTACTCGGGAGGGAACGACAGATACGCAGTATTTT
>TRBD2|15|TRBV12-3/TRBV12-4|TRBJ2-1|NA
CASELAGVSLDEQFF
TGTGCCAGCGAGTTGGCGGGAGTAAGTCTAGATGAGCAGTTCTTC